This T cell receptor (beta chain) was recovered during a study of CD8 T cells in Susac syndrome. Whole-study findings and limits: There were 15 to 20 Susac-specific public clones in total CD8+ repertoires and four to six in CD8+ TEMRA repertoires.

Note on this clonotype: Its antigen remains unknown.

V was cut by 0 bases and J by 5 bases, with 14 bases left in between. The CDR3 length is 15 residues. Germline V CDR1 and CDR2: LGHNA, YSLEER. After extraction with the RNeasy kit, about 0.5 to 1 ug of the RNA was reverse transcribed using random hexamers. By means of immunoSEQ multiplex PCR, TCR beta CDR3 spanning 54 Vbeta and 13 Jbeta underwent amplification. MiXCR was run by TCRdb on the immunoSEQ multiplex PCR reads, yielding one entry per CDR3 protein. The data hold 80,000 to 95,000 distinct CDR3 sequences, with approximately 95% observed a single time. This TCR derives from a human donor with Susac syndrome. Sequencing was done on a sample of CD8+ T cells from PBMCs. V and J are TRBV4-3 and TRBJ2-7; a weak D match, TRBD2 (6 bases). The CDR3 here is CASSQERGIGNEQYF. CDR3 in DNA: TGCGCCAGCAGCCAAGAGCGGGGCATCGGTAACGAGCAGTACTTC.